What follows describes a single T cell receptor beta chain. Trimming left V 1 base short and J 4 bases short, with 10 bases between. Germline CDR1 SEHNR, CDR2 FQNEAQ (reference sequence). The CDR3 extends over 14 amino acids. These data belong to a study of T-cell memory formation after mild COVID-19. A single record per CDR3 protein comes from TCRdb applying MiXCR to the 5' RACE reads. The sample gives 450,000 or so distinct CDR3 sequences, roughly 25% of which show up once; approximately 13% is in the top ten. This TCR came from an adult woman who had mild COVID-19 (a few samples of this study predate the infection). Cell type and time point are not known. The sample taken for sequencing was PBMCs or a T cell subset sorted from them (not recorded which). V usage is TRBV7-9 and J usage is TRBJ1-2; D is uncertain. The CDR3 region is CASSLGGSAYGYTF. CDR3 DNA sequence: TGTGCCAGCAGCTTAGGAGGGTCGGCCTATGGCTACACCTTC.